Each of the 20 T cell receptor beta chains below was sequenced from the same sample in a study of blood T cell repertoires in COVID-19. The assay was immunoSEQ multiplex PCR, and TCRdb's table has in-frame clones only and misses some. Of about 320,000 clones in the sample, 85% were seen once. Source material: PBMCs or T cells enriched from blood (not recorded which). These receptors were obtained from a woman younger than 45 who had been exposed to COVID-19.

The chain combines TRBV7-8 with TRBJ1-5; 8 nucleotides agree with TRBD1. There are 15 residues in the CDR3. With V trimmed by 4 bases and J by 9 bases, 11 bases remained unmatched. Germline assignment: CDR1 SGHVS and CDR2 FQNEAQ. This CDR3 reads CASSSLSPGGLPQHF. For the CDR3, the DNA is TGTGCCAGCAGCTCCTTATCGCCAGGGGGCCTGCCCCAGCATTTT.

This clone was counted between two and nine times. The CDR3, as DNA: TGTGCCAGCAGCCCAGGGTACGGAGACTCCTATAATTCACCCCTCCACTTT. It is translated as CASSPGYGDSYNSPLHF. The gene calls are TRBV5-6 and TRBJ1-6; a weak D match, TRBD1 (5 bases). CDR1 SGHDT and CDR2 YYEEEE come from the germline V gene. This CDR3 is 17 amino acids long. Trimming cost V 4 bases and J 0 bases, with 14 bases left between them.

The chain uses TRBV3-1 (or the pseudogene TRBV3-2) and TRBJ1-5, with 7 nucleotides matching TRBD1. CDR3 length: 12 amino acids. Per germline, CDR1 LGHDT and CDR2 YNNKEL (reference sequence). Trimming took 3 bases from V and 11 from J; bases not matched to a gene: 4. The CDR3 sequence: CASSQLQGTQHF. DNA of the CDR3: TGTGCCAGCAGCCAGTTACAGGGGACCCAGCATTTT.

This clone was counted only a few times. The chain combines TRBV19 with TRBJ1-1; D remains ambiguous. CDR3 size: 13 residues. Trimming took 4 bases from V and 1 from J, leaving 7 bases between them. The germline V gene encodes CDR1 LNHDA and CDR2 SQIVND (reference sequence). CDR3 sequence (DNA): TGTGCCAGTAGTAGGGAGAAGAACACTGAAGCTTTCTTT. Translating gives CASSREKNTEAFF.

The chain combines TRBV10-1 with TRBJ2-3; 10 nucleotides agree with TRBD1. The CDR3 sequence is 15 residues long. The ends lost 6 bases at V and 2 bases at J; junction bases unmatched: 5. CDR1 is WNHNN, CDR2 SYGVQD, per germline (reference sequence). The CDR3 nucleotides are TGCGCCAGCAGCTTGGGACAGGGGAACACAGATACGCAGTATTTT. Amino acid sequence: CASSLGQGNTDTQYF.

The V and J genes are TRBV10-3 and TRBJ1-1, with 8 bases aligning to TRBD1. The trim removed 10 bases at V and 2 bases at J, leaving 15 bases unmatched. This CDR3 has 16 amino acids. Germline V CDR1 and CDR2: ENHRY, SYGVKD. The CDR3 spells CATKQGVTNLNTEAFF. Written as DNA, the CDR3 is TGTGCCACAAAACAGGGGGTAACGAACTTAAACACTGAAGCTTTCTTT.

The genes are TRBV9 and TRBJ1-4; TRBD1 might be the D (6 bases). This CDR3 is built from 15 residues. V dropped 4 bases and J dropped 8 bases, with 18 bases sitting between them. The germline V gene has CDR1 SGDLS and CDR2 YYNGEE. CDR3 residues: CASSQAGGRGEKLFF. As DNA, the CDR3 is TGTGCCAGCAGCCAAGCGGGGGGGCGAGGGGAAAAACTGTTTTTT.

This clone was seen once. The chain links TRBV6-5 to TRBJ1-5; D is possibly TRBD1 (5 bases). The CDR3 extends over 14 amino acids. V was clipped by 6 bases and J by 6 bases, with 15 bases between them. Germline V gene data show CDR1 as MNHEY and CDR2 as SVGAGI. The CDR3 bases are TGTGCCAGCAGACTCCAGGGAGGTCTTCAGCCCCAGCATTTT. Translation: CASRLQGGLQPQHF.

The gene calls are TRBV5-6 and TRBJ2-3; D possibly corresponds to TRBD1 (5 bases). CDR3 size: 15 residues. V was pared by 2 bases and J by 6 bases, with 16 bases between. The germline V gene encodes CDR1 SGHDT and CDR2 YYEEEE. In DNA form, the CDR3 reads TGTGCCAGCAGCTTCCGAAGGGGTCGTGGGGATACGCAGTATTTT. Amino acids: CASSFRRGRGDTQYF.

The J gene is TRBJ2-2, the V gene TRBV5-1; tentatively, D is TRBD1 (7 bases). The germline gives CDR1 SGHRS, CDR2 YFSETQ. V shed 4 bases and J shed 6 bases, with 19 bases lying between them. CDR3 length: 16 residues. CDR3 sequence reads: CASSPQGGRAAGELFF. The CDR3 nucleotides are TGCGCCAGCAGCCCCCAGGGGGGCAGGGCCGCCGGGGAGCTGTTTTTT.

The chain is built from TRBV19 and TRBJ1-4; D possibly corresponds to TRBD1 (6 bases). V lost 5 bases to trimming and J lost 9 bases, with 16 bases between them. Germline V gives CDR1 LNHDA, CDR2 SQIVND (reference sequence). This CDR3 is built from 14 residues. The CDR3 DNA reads TGTGCCAGTAGTGGGCTCCACAGGGTGCAAAAACTGTTTTTT. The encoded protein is CASSGLHRVQKLFF.

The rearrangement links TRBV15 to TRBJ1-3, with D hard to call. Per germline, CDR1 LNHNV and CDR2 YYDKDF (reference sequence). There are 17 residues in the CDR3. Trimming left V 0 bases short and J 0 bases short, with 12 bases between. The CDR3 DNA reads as TGTGCCACCAGCAGAGAAAGTCTAGGCGTCTCTGGAAACACCATATATTTT. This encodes CATSRESLGVSGNTIYF.

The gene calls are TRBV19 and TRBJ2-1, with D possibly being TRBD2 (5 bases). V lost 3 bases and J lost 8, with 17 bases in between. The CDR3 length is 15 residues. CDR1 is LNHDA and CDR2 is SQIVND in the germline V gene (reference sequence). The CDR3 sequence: CASSMWASTRDEQFF. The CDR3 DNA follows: TGTGCCAGTAGTATGTGGGCTAGCACCCGGGATGAGCAGTTCTTC.

Written as DNA, the CDR3 is TGTGCCAGCGGGGACAGGGGGCCTCAGCCCCAGCATTTT. Translation gives CASGDRGPQPQHF. V and J are TRBV28 and TRBJ1-5, with 12 nucleotides matching TRBD1. Germline trimming cut 8 bases from V and 6 bases from J; bases unmatched to any gene: 2. Per the germline V gene, CDR1 is MDHEN and CDR2 is SYDVKM. CDR3 length: 13 residues. Together with reference TRBV28 and TRBJ1-5, the CDR3 gives the full variable domain: DVKVTQSSRYLVKRTGEKVFLECVQDMDHENMFWYRQDPGLGLRLIYFSYDVKMKEKGDIPEGYSVSREKKERFSLILESASTNQTSMYLCASGDRGPQPQHFGDGTRLSIL.

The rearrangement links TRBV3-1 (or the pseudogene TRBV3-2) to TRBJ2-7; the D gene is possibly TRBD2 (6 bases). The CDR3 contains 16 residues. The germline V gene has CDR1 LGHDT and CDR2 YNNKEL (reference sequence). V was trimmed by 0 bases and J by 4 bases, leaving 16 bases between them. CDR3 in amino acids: CASSQEILGSRYEQYF. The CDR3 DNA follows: TGTGCCAGCAGCCAAGAAATTCTCGGGAGTAGGTACGAGCAGTACTTC.

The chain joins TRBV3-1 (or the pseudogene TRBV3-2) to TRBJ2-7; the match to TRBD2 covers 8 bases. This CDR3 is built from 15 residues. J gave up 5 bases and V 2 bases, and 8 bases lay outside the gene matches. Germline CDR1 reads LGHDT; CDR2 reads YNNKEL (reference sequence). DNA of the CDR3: TGTGCCAGCAGCCAAATTTACGGGGGGGCCGACGAGCAGTACTTC. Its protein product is CASSQIYGGADEQYF.

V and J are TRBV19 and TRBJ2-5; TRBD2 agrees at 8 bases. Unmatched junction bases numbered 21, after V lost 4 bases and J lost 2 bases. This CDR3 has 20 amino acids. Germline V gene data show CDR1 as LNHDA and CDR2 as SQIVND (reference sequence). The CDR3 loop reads CASSNTARVGRGGSQETQYF. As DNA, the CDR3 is TGTGCCAGTAGTAACACGGCCCGGGTTGGTCGGGGGGGATCACAAGAGACCCAGTACTTC.

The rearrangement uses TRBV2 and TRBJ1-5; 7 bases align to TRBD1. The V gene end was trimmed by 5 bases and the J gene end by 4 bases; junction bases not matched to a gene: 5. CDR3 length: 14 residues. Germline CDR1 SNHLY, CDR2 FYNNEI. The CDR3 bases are TGTGCCAGCAGTAGGACAGGTGCGAATCAGCCCCAGCATTTT. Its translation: CASSRTGANQPQHF.

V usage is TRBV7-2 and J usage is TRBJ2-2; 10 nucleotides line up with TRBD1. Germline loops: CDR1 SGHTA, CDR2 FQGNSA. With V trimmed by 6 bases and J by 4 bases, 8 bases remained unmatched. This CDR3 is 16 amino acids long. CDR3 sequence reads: CASSYPGQGITGELFF. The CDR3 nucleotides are TGTGCCAGCAGTTATCCGGGACAGGGGATCACCGGGGAGCTGTTTTTT.

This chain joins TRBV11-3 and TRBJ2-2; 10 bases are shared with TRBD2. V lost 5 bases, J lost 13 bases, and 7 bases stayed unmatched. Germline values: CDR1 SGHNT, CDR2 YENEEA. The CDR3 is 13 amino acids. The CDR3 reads CASSTVAGGVLFF. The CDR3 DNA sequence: TGTGCCAGCAGCACCGTAGCGGGGGGAGTGCTGTTTTTT.